The 17 T cell receptor beta chains presented below share a single source sample, sequenced in a study of T cell responses to AZD1222 COVID-19 vaccine. TCRdb's copy holds only in-frame clones and misses some; the assay was immunoSEQ multiplex PCR. The sample holds more than 90,000 clones, roughly nine tenths seen once. Specimen: peripheral blood, collected on day 0 of AZD1222 vaccination. The receptors were sampled from an adult in good health.

This chain joins TRBV2 and TRBJ2-2; 7 positions agree with TRBD2. The CDR3 contains 15 residues. Trimming took 0 bases from V and 6 from J; bases not matched to a gene: 4. CDR1 is SNHLY and CDR2 is FYNNEI in the germline V gene. The CDR3 protein is CASSEAWLAAGELFF. DNA of the CDR3: TGTGCCAGCAGTGAAGCGTGGCTAGCGGCCGGGGAGCTGTTTTTT.

This clone was counted once. The V and J genes are TRBV19 and TRBJ1-5; D gene uncertain. The CDR3 has 17 residues. Trimming removed 4 bases from V and 2 bases from J, with 18 bases in between. The germline V gene has CDR1 LNHDA and CDR2 SQIVND (reference sequence). The CDR3 nucleotides are TGTGCCAGTAGTACACAAAAGGGAGGGTTTGGCAATCAGCCCCAGCATTTT. Protein: CASSTQKGGFGNQPQHF.

V gene TRBV3-1 (or the pseudogene TRBV3-2) combines with J gene TRBJ2-7; D might be TRBD1 or TRBD2, each matching 5 bases. Trimming took off 7 bases at V and 2 bases at J, with 21 bases between the two ends. Germline CDR1 reads LGHDT; CDR2 reads YNNKEL (reference sequence). The CDR3 sequence is 16 residues long. CDR3 loop: CASTPSSGHGTYEQYF. The CDR3 DNA reads TGTGCCAGCACCCCATCGTCGGGGCATGGGACCTACGAGCAGTACTTC.

This rearrangement joins TRBV12-3 or TRBV12-4 to TRBJ2-3; 7 bases are shared with TRBD1. The CDR3 sequence is 12 residues long. Germline trimming cut 8 bases from V and 5 bases from J; bases unmatched to any gene: 4. This CDR3 is CASGQGEDTQYF. The DNA for the CDR3 is TGTGCCAGCGGGCAGGGGGAAGATACGCAGTATTTT.

The chain carries TRBV28 and TRBJ2-1, with 7 positions matching TRBD2. The V gene's germline CDR1 is MDHEN and CDR2 SYDVKM. This CDR3 has 14 residues. V gave up 10 bases and J gave up 4 bases; unmatched junction bases: 10. The CDR3 here is CATRGGLGYNEQFF. The CDR3 region has the DNA TGTGCCACCCGCGGGGGATTGGGTTACAATGAGCAGTTCTTC. The entire variable domain, with the rest obtained from reference TRBV28 and TRBJ2-1, is as follows: DVKVTQSSRYLVKRTGEKVFLECVQDMDHENMFWYRQDPGLGLRLIYFSYDVKMKEKGDIPEGYSVSREKKERFSLILESASTNQTSMYLCATRGGLGYNEQFFGPGTRLTVL.

The chain carries TRBV9 and TRBJ2-7; D is ambiguous. This CDR3 has 18 residues. Germline CDR1 is SGDLS and CDR2 is YYNGEE. Trimming removed 0 bases at V and 3 bases at J, with 22 bases between. DNA for the CDR3: TGTGCCAGCAGCGTAGGGGTGGGTCTGGCTAGTGGAAACTACGAGCAGTACTTC. It specifies CASSVGVGLASGNYEQYF.

The CDR3 region has the DNA TGCGCCAGCAGCGCCCGCAGGGACGGGGCGGAAGCTTTCTTT. Its translation: CASSARRDGAEAFF. This chain joins TRBV10-1 and TRBJ1-1, with TRBD1 as a possible D gene (5 bases). Trimming removed 6 bases at V and 8 bases at J, with 19 bases between. The CDR3 is 14 residues long. Germline lookup yields CDR1 WNHNN and CDR2 SYGVQD (reference sequence).

The chain employs TRBV18 and TRBJ2-2; possibly TRBD2 for D (6 bases). The V gene's germline CDR1 is KGHSH and CDR2 LQKENI. V gave up 3 bases and J gave up 2 bases, with 10 bases separating them. This CDR3 contains 15 residues. In nucleotides, the CDR3 is TGTGCCAGCTCACCGGGACTCGGTAACACCGGGGAGCTGTTTTTT. Amino acids: CASSPGLGNTGELFF.

The V gene is TRBV2, the J gene TRBJ1-2; D uncertain. Germline loops: CDR1 SNHLY, CDR2 FYNNEI. This CDR3 contains 13 residues. The V end was cut by 1 base, the J end by 2 bases, with 5 bases between. DNA of the CDR3: TGTGCCAGCAGTGAAGGACAAAACTATGGCTACACCTTC. Protein product: CASSEGQNYGYTF.

The gene calls are TRBV7-2 and TRBJ1-1; maybe TRBD1 (5 bases). The germline gives CDR1 SGHTA, CDR2 FQGNSA. The CDR3 extends over 13 amino acids. Between the trimmed V and J ends, which lost 3 bases and 3 bases, there was a span of 8 bases. The CDR3 region is CASSFDSYTEAFF. CDR3 bases: TGTGCCAGCAGCTTTGACAGTTACACTGAAGCTTTCTTT. The entire variable domain, with the rest obtained from reference TRBV7-2 and TRBJ1-1, is as follows: GAGVSQSPSNKVTEKGKDVELRCDPISGHTALYWYRQSLGQGLEFLIYFQGNSAPDKSGLPSDRFSAERTGGSVSTLTIQRTQQEDSAVYLCASSFDSYTEAFFGQGTRLTVV.

V gene TRBV7-3 combines with J gene TRBJ1-6; TRBD1 might be the D (5 bases). V was pared by 1 base and J by 7 bases, with 8 bases between. The CDR3 covers 14 residues. The germline CDR1 and CDR2 sequences are SGHTA and FQGTGA. CDR3 nucleotide sequence: TGTGCCAGCAGCTTAAGCCAGGGAAATTCACCCCTCCACTTT. As protein: CASSLSQGNSPLHF.

This chain links TRBV2 with TRBJ1-1; D call uncertain. Trimming shortened V by 7 bases and J by 5 bases, and 14 bases separated the two germline ends. This CDR3 has 13 residues. CDR1 and CDR2 (germline): SNHLY, FYNNEI. CDR3 sequence: CASIKNRDTEAFF. The CDR3 DNA reads TGTGCCAGCATAAAAAATCGGGATACTGAAGCTTTCTTT.

The chain uses TRBV6-5 and TRBJ2-1; 9 bases align to TRBD1. The V gene end was trimmed by 2 bases and the J gene end by 8 bases; junction bases not matched to a gene: 10. CDR1 MNHEY and CDR2 SVGAGI come from the germline V gene. This CDR3 region has 16 residues. The CDR3 loop is CASSYPSGTGIHEQFF. DNA of the CDR3: TGTGCCAGCAGTTACCCCTCCGGGACAGGGATCCATGAGCAGTTCTTC.

The V and J genes are TRBV27 and TRBJ2-7, with D possibly matching TRBD1 (6 bases). Germline assignment: CDR1 MNHEY and CDR2 SMNVEV (reference sequence). V dropped 2 bases and J dropped 2 bases, with 13 bases sitting between them. This CDR3 is built from 15 residues. The CDR3 DNA is TGTGCCAGCAGTTTAGTAGTGGGGGCCCCCTACGAGCAGTACTTC. Translation gives CASSLVVGAPYEQYF.

The rearrangement uses TRBV5-6 and TRBJ2-2; D gene uncertain. Germline V gives CDR1 SGHDT, CDR2 YYEEEE. This CDR3 comprises 13 residues. The V end was cut by 1 base, the J end by 8 bases, with 9 bases between. The CDR3 DNA reads TGTGCCAGCAGCTTGATCACCGGAGGGGAGCTGTTTTTT. This translates into CASSLITGGELFF.

This clone appeared a single time. This chain joins TRBV6-5 and TRBJ1-2; 7 bases fit TRBD1. This CDR3 region has 12 residues. V lost 2 bases, J lost 9 bases, and 3 bases stayed unmatched. In germline, CDR1 is MNHEY, CDR2 SVGAGI. The CDR3 coding sequence is TGTGCCAGCAGTTACCTCAGGGGGAGCTACACCTTC. Its translation is CASSYLRGSYTF.

V is TRBV19 and J is TRBJ2-1, with 7 bases identical to TRBD1. This CDR3 is built from 15 residues. Germline loops: CDR1 LNHDA, CDR2 SQIVND (reference sequence). The ends lost 5 bases at V and 2 bases at J; junction bases unmatched: 6. CDR3 loop: CASSLGQQTYNEQFF. CDR3 bases: TGTGCCAGTAGTCTGGGACAGCAGACCTACAATGAGCAGTTCTTC.